The 7 T cell receptor beta chains reported below all come from one sample, sequenced in a study of glioma-infiltrating T cells. Using RNA template, CDR3s of TCR alpha and beta were amplified with iRepertoire arm-PCR. MiXCR was run by TCRdb on the multiplex PCR reads, yielding one entry per CDR3 protein. Of around 410 distinct CDR3 sequences in the sample, about 31% were seen once. Sequenced input: glioma tissue, nonneoplastic brain tissue, or PBMCs (not recorded which). These receptors were collected from a human donor with low-grade glioma or glioblastoma, undergoing nonglioma brain surgery, or in good health (not recorded which).

This clonotype is judged medium-sized. The chain is built from TRBV6-6 and TRBJ2-3, with 11 bases that match TRBD2. Germline CDR1 and CDR2: MNHNY and SVGAGI (reference sequence). This CDR3 region has 18 residues. Losses at the gene ends were 0 bases for V and 0 bases for J; bases not matched to a gene: 5. The CDR3 region is CASSYSGLAGGSTDTQYF. The CDR3, as DNA: TGTGCCAGCAGTTACTCAGGGCTAGCGGGAGGAAGCACAGATACGCAGTATTTT.

This clonotype is classed as large. The chain uses TRBV6-6 and TRBJ2-7; 9 bases are shared with TRBD2. V trimming: 2 bases; J trimming: 0 bases; junction bases outside the gene matches: 5. The CDR3 loop spans 16 amino acids. Germline CDR1 and CDR2: MNHNY and SVGAGI (reference sequence). The CDR3 DNA is TGTGCCAGCAGTTACACCTTAGCGGGAGCCTCCTACGAGCAGTACTTC. Protein product: CASSYTLAGASYEQYF.

By proportion, this clonotype is medium-sized. This chain connects TRBV7-9 to TRBJ1-4; a possible D gene is TRBD1 (6 bases). Trimming pared 5 bases from V and 5 bases from J, leaving 15 bases between. Germline V gene sequence: CDR1 SEHNR, CDR2 FQNEAQ (reference sequence). This CDR3 is 15 amino acids long. CDR3 nucleotide sequence: TGTGCCAGCAGCAGAAGACAGGATCTGAATGAAAAACTGTTTTTT. Translating it yields CASSRRQDLNEKLFF.

This clonotype was recorded once. A read error may produce the germline difference seen at one junction end. This rearrangement joins TRBV4-1 to TRBJ1-3; D is unclear. CDR1 and CDR2 (germline): MGHRA, YSYEKL. The CDR3 runs 15 residues. CDR3 in DNA: TGCGCCAGCAGCCAAGATACAGCCCCTGGAAACACCAAATATTTT. Translating gives CASSQDTAPGNTKYF.

This clonotype is classed as large (0.1 to 1%). The chain uses TRBV6-2 or TRBV6-3 and TRBJ2-7; TRBD1 matches at 9 bases. This CDR3 contains 15 residues. Germline V gives CDR1 MNHEY, CDR2 SVGEGT. V lost 2 bases, J lost 2 bases, and 4 bases stayed unmatched. CDR3 in DNA: TGTGCCAGCAGTTACGGACAGGGGTGGACCTACGAGCAGTACTTC. This translates into CASSYGQGWTYEQYF.

This rearrangement joins TRBV11-2 to TRBJ2-1; the D is unclear. The CDR3 consists of 12 residues. Germline loops: CDR1 SGHAT, CDR2 FQNNGV. Between the trimmed V and J ends, which lost 4 bases and 10 bases, there was a span of 11 bases. The CDR3 loop is CASSSTAYEQFF. CDR3 bases: TGTGCCAGCAGCTCCACGGCCTACGAGCAGTTCTTC. Together with reference TRBV11-2 and TRBJ2-1, the CDR3 gives the full variable domain: EAGVAQSPRYKIIEKRQSVAFWCNPISGHATLYWYQQILGQGPKLLIQFQNNGVVDDSQLPKDRFSAERLKGVDSTLKIQPAKLEDSAVYLCASSSTAYEQFFGPGTRLTVL.

In this sample, this clonotype is large. The V call is TRBV11-2, the J call TRBJ1-5; TRBD1 might be the D (6 bases). CDR1 and CDR2 from the germline V gene are SGHAT and FQNNGV. V was trimmed by 1 base and J by 6 bases, leaving 16 bases between them. The CDR3 runs to 16 residues. CDR3 in amino acids: CASSLGLGAVGQPQHF. For the CDR3, the DNA is TGTGCCAGCAGCTTAGGACTGGGGGCGGTTGGTCAGCCCCAGCATTTT.